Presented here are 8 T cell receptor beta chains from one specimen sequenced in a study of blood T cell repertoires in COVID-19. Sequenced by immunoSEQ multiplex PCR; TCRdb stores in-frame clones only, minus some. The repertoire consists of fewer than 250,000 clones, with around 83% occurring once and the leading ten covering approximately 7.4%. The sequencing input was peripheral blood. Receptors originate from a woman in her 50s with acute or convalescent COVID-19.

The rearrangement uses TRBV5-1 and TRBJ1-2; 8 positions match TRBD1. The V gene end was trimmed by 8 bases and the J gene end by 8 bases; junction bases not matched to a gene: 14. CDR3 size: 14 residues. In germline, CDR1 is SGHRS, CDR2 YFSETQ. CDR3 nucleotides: TGCGCCAGTCACACGAAGACAGGGGTAGAGGGCTACACCTTC. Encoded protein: CASHTKTGVEGYTF.

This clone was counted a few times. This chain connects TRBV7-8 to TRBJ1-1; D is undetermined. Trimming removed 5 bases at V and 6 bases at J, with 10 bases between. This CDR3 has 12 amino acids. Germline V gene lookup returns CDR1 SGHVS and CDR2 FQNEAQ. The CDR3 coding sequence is TGTGCCAGCAGCCGTGACTCGGCTGAAGCTTTCTTT. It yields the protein CASSRDSAEAFF. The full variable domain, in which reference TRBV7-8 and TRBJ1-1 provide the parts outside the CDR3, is GAGVSQSPRYKVAKRGQDVALRCDPISGHVSLFWYQQALGQGPEFLTYFQNEAQLDKSGLPSDRFFAERPEGSVSTLKIQRTQQEDSAVYLCASSRDSAEAFFGQGTRLTVV.

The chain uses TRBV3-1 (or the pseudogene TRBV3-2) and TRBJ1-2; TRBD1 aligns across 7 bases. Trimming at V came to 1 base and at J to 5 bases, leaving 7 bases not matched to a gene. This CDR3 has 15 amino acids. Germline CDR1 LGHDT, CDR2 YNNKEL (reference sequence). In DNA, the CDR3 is TGTGCCAGCAGCCAAGGGCCCGGGACAGCTTATGGCTACACCTTC. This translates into CASSQGPGTAYGYTF.

The CDR3 DNA reads as TGCGCCAGCAGCCAAGAATGGGACAGCCATTCCCAGTACTTC. It specifies CASSQEWDSHSQYF. The V and J genes are TRBV4-1 and TRBJ2-5; 7 bases agree with TRBD1. Unmatched junction bases numbered 7, after V lost 0 bases and J lost 9 bases. CDR3 length: 14 residues. CDR1 MGHRA and CDR2 YSYEKL come from the germline V gene.

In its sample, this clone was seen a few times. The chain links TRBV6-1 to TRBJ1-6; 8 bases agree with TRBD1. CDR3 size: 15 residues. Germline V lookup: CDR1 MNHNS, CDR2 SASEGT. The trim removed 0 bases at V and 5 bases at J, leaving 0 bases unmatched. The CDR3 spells CASSEATGDNSPLHF. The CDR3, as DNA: TGTGCCAGCAGTGAAGCGACAGGGGATAATTCACCCCTCCACTTT.

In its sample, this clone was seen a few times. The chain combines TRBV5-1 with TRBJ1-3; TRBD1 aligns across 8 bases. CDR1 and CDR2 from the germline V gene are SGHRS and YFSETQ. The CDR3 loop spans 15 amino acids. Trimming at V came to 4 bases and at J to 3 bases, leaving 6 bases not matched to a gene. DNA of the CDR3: TGCGCCAGCAGCACAGGACAGGGAGGTGGAAACACCATATATTTT. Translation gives CASSTGQGGGNTIYF.

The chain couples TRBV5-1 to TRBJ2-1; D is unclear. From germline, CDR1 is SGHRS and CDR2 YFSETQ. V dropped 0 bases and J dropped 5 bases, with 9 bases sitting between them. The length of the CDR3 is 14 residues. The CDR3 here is CASSLAPPDNEQFF. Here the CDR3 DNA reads TGCGCCAGCAGCTTGGCCCCTCCAGACAATGAGCAGTTCTTC.

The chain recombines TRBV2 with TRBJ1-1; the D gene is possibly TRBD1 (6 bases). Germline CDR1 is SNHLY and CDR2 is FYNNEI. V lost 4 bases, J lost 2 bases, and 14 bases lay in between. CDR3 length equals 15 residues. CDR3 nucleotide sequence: TGTGCCAGCAGTGCCGGGATGGGGGCCAACACTGAAGCTTTCTTT. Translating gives CASSAGMGANTEAFF.